The 25 T cell receptor beta chains presented below share a single source sample, sequenced in a study of CD8+CD57+ T cells in acquired aplastic anemia. CDR3 and TCR beta VDJ profiling relied on genomic DNA as the template. TCRdb used MiXCR to reprocess the reads, holding one entry per CDR3 protein. The sample has just over 450,000 distinct CDR3 sequences, over 25% seen once; the top ten hold nearly 0.85%. Only patients with CD8+CD57+ cell expansion on flow cytometry were chosen for sequencing. The sequencing sample was made of sorted CD4+, CD8+, or CD8+CD57+ T cells (not recorded which) from PBMCs. These TCRs come from a human donor with aplastic anemia.

This sequence joins TRBV6-1 and TRBJ2-5; 9 nucleotides line up with TRBD2. Per the germline V gene, CDR1 is MNHNS and CDR2 is SASEGT. The trim removed 7 bases at V and 5 bases at J, leaving 11 bases unmatched. This CDR3 is 15 amino acids long. The CDR3 here is CASTSGGLALETQYF. The DNA of the CDR3 is TGTGCCAGCACATCAGGTGGACTAGCGCTGGAGACCCAGTACTTC.

This clonotype appeared once. This chain joins TRBV12-3 or TRBV12-4 and TRBJ1-2; 9 positions match TRBD1. CDR3 size: 16 residues. V was pared by 4 bases and J by 4 bases, with 10 bases of the junction left unmatched. The CDR3 bases are TGTGCCAGCAGTTACCCCCAACAGGGGGCGGGCTATGGCTACACCTTC. This sequence encodes CASSYPQQGAGYGYTF.

This chain uses TRBV2 with TRBJ1-1; D not certain. V shed 6 bases and J shed 0 bases, with 8 bases lying between them. The germline V gene has CDR1 SNHLY and CDR2 FYNNEI. This CDR3 region has 13 residues. The chain's CDR3 is CASRKEMNTEAFF. In nucleotides, the CDR3 is TGTGCCAGCAGAAAAGAAATGAACACTGAAGCTTTCTTT.

The chain employs TRBV7-3 and TRBJ2-7; possibly TRBD1 for D (6 bases). The CDR3 is 16 amino acids. V dropped 1 base and J dropped 0 bases, with 13 bases sitting between them. Germline CDR1 is SGHTA and CDR2 is FQGTGA. The CDR3 region is CASSLIGGESSYEQYF. In DNA, the CDR3 is TGTGCCAGCAGCTTAATTGGGGGCGAGAGCTCCTACGAGCAGTACTTC.

This sequence joins TRBV19 and TRBJ2-7, with 8 bases that match TRBD1. Trimming took 10 bases from V and 6 from J; bases not matched to a gene: 11. CDR3 length: 13 residues. Germline V gene sequence: CDR1 LNHDA, CDR2 SQIVND (reference sequence). This CDR3 is CATSRDRNSEQYF. CDR3 nucleotide sequence: TGTGCCACATCTCGGGACAGGAACAGCGAGCAGTACTTC.

In this sample, this clonotype turned up a few times. The chain links TRBV29-1 to TRBJ2-5; D gene unclear. V gave up 3 bases and J gave up 1 base, with 3 bases separating them. The germline CDR1 and CDR2 sequences are SQVTM and ANQGSEA. The CDR3 is 11 residues long. This CDR3 reads CSVDSQETQYF. As DNA, the CDR3 is TGCAGCGTTGACAGCCAAGAGACCCAGTACTTC.

The chain employs TRBV15 and TRBJ1-3, with a weak D call TRBD1 (5 bases). The CDR3 has 16 amino acids. Germline V gene lookup returns CDR1 LNHNV and CDR2 YYDKDF (reference sequence). Deletions cut 0 bases from V and 4 bases from J, with 13 bases between. The chain's CDR3 is CATSRDSGRSGNTIYF. The CDR3 nucleotides are TGTGCCACCAGCAGAGATTCAGGGAGATCCGGAAACACCATATATTTT.

This clonotype was picked up a small number of times. The chain uses TRBV19 and TRBJ1-4; tentative D call: TRBD1 (5 bases). This CDR3 comprises 17 residues. CDR1 and CDR2 from the germline V gene are LNHDA and SQIVND (reference sequence). With 7 bases removed from V and 2 bases from J, the gap between germline ends came to 20 bases. Here the CDR3 reads CASTKGGVIGTNEKLFF. The CDR3 nucleotides read TGTGCCAGTACCAAAGGAGGGGTGATCGGGACTAATGAAAAACTGTTTTTT.

This clonotype was observed a handful of times. This CDR3 is CASSLRGGAYTDTQYF. The CDR3 region has the DNA TGTGCCAGCAGCCTTCGCGGGGGGGCGTATACAGATACGCAGTATTTT. The rearrangement links TRBV11-2 to TRBJ2-3, with 9 bases that match TRBD2. The V segment lost 5 bases and the J segment 3 bases; nucleotides outside the gene matches: 9. CDR1 is SGHAT and CDR2 is FQNNGV in the germline V gene. The CDR3 loop spans 16 amino acids.

This clonotype was counted many times. CDR3 sequence: CSARKIGAFF. The CDR3 nucleotides read TGCAGTGCTAGGAAGATAGGGGCTTTCTTT. The chain couples TRBV20-1 to TRBJ1-1; D unclear. Germline CDR1 reads DFQATT; CDR2 reads SNEGSKA (reference sequence). CDR3 size: 10 residues. Between the trimmed V and J ends, which lost 3 bases and 11 bases, there was a span of 10 bases.

This clonotype came up a few times. The chain joins TRBV25-1 to TRBJ2-7; tentatively, D is TRBD2 (5 bases). Germline V gives CDR1 MGHDK, CDR2 SYGVNS. This CDR3 is 15 amino acids long. V was clipped by 8 bases and J by 2 bases, with 19 bases between them. This CDR3 is CASSPRQDGAYEQYF. The CDR3 DNA sequence: TGTGCCAGCTCACCCCGGCAGGACGGGGCCTACGAGCAGTACTTC.

There are many counts of this clonotype. The rearrangement uses TRBV7-9 and TRBJ2-7, with a weak D call TRBD2 (6 bases). The CDR3 covers 17 residues. V was cut by 5 bases and J by 3 bases, with 23 bases left in between. CDR1 and CDR2 (germline): SEHNR, FQNEAQ (reference sequence). The DNA of the CDR3 is TGTGCCAGCAGCGGTTCTACGAGGGAGAAAGCGGGCTACGAGCAGTACTTC. The encoded protein is CASSGSTREKAGYEQYF.

This clonotype was detected ten times or more. The chain has TRBV7-2 and TRBJ2-7; unclear D gene. V lost 5 bases and J 0 bases, leaving 11 bases between the germline ends. The CDR3 is 14 residues long. Germline loops: CDR1 SGHTA, CDR2 FQGNSA. The CDR3 coding sequence is TGTGCCAGCAGCGCAACAAGGAGCTCCTACGAGCAGTACTTC. Its protein product is CASSATRSSYEQYF.

This clonotype was recorded a few times. The rearrangement links TRBV4-2 to TRBJ2-7; 9 nucleotides agree with TRBD1. This CDR3 contains 13 residues. V trimming: 5 bases; J trimming: 5 bases; junction bases outside the gene matches: 4. Germline loops: CDR1 LGHNA, CDR2 YNFKEQ. CDR3 residues: CASSTNRGHEQYF. The CDR3 bases are TGTGCCAGCAGCACTAACAGGGGGCACGAGCAGTACTTC.

CDR3 in DNA: TGTGCCAGTAGTATCATTTCCCCCCCGGGGCAGCCCCAGCATTTT. Translation: CASSIISPPGQPQHF. The V call is TRBV19, the J call TRBJ1-5; D uncertain. V was pared by 3 bases and J by 7 bases, with 16 bases between. Germline V lookup: CDR1 LNHDA, CDR2 SQIVND (reference sequence). The CDR3 is 15 amino acids.

This clonotype was counted a few times. The chain combines TRBV7-8 with TRBJ2-5; the D gene is possibly TRBD2 (6 bases). V lost 5 bases to trimming and J lost 1 base, with 14 bases between them. The CDR3 sequence is 15 residues long. Germline V gene lookup returns CDR1 SGHVS and CDR2 FQNEAQ. The CDR3 DNA reads as TGTGCCAGCAGCACCAGTTGGGGACTCCAAGAGACCCAGTACTTC. Its translation is CASSTSWGLQETQYF.

This chain connects TRBV15 to TRBJ1-6; 11 positions agree with TRBD1. The germline V gene encodes CDR1 LNHNV and CDR2 YYDKDF (reference sequence). The CDR3 is 16 amino acids. The ends lost 1 base at V and 9 bases at J; junction bases unmatched: 5. The CDR3 spells CATSRGGTGGGSPLHF. In DNA form, the CDR3 reads TGTGCCACCAGCAGAGGCGGGACAGGGGGGGGTTCACCCCTCCACTTT.

The chain has TRBV29-1 and TRBJ2-5, with D uncertain. Trimming took 6 bases from V and 5 from J, leaving 10 bases between them. The germline V gene has CDR1 SQVTM and CDR2 ANQGSEA. The CDR3 consists of 11 residues. CDR3 nucleotides: TGCAGCGTAGGGCAGTGGGAGACCCAGTACTTC. This sequence encodes CSVGQWETQYF.

This clonotype was seen repeatedly, ten times or more. The chain couples TRBV20-1 to TRBJ2-7; perhaps D is TRBD1 or TRBD2 (6 bases each). Germline V gene sequence: CDR1 DFQATT, CDR2 SNEGSKA (reference sequence). Trimming removed 3 bases at V and 6 bases at J, with 21 bases between. The CDR3 sequence is 15 residues long. CDR3 DNA sequence: TGCAGTGCTAGTAGTAACAGGGAGGTAAGAGGCGAGCAGTACTTC. Encoded protein: CSASSNREVRGEQYF.

The CDR3 loop is CATSSEVGDSAAFHYGYTF. For the CDR3, the DNA is TGTGCCACCAGCAGTGAGGTCGGGGACTCAGCTGCCTTCCACTATGGCTACACCTTC. The V call is TRBV15, the J call TRBJ1-2, with a possible D match to TRBD1 (5 bases). Germline V gene data show CDR1 as LNHNV and CDR2 as YYDKDF (reference sequence). V lost 3 bases, J lost 3 bases, and 26 bases lay in between. The CDR3 covers 19 residues.

This chain joins TRBV2 and TRBJ2-6, with a weak D call TRBD1 (5 bases). Germline V CDR1 and CDR2: SNHLY, FYNNEI. With 5 bases removed from V and 4 bases from J, the gap between germline ends came to 12 bases. This CDR3 region has 15 residues. The CDR3 protein is CASSIRGTGANVLTF. CDR3 DNA sequence: TGTGCCAGCAGTATTAGGGGAACCGGGGCCAACGTCCTGACTTTC. The whole variable domain, filled in from reference TRBV2 and TRBJ2-6, reads EPEVTQTPSHQVTQMGQEVILRCVPISNHLYFYWYRQILGQKVEFLVSFYNNEISEKSEIFDDQFSVERPDGSNFTLKIRSTKLEDSAMYFCASSIRGTGANVLTFGAGSRLTVL.

Notes on this clonotype: This may come from a read error, since a much larger clone is one base off. The V call is TRBV4-3, the J call TRBJ1-2; D is uncertain. Trimming left V 1 base short and J 9 bases short, with 15 bases between. The CDR3 has 14 amino acids. In germline, CDR1 is LGHNA, CDR2 YSLEER. The chain's CDR3 is CASSQVLAVSSYTF. The CDR3 DNA is TGCGCCAGCAGCCAAGTGTTGGCGGTCTCCAGCTACACCTTC.

V is TRBV2 and J is TRBJ1-2; the D gene is possibly TRBD1 (6 bases). The CDR3 loop spans 15 amino acids. Trimming shortened V by 7 bases and J by 8 bases, and 23 bases separated the two germline ends. Germline assignment: CDR1 SNHLY and CDR2 FYNNEI. CDR3 DNA: TGTGCCAGCAATCCAACCGACAGGCAAGTAGGCGGCTACACCTTC. Protein: CASNPTDRQVGGYTF.

This clonotype has a count of ten or more. The V and J genes are TRBV10-2 and TRBJ2-7; D perhaps matches TRBD2 (6 bases). V lost 7 bases, J lost 7 bases, and 17 bases lay in between. The CDR3 is made up of 13 amino acids. Germline V gene sequence: CDR1 WSHSY, CDR2 SAAADI. CDR3 protein: CASTDPGRSEQYF. The CDR3 region has the DNA TGCGCCAGCACCGATCCCGGGAGATCAGAGCAGTACTTC.

This clonotype was picked up many times. This rearrangement joins TRBV2 to TRBJ1-1; D not certain. The ends were cut back, 3 bases at V and 1 base at J, with 6 bases in the middle. This CDR3 has 13 residues. The germline V gene encodes CDR1 SNHLY and CDR2 FYNNEI. CDR3 residues: CASSEISNTEAFF. CDR3 coding DNA: TGTGCCAGCAGTGAGATATCGAACACTGAAGCTTTCTTT.